Each of the 21 T cell receptor beta chains below was sequenced from the same sample in a study of T cell changes during pregnancy in multiple sclerosis. Assay: immunoSEQ multiplex PCR; the TCRdb copy retains only in-frame clones and omits some. The sample carries under 65,000 clones, nearly 95% recorded once. Sample: CD4+ T cells from peripheral blood mononuclear cells, taken in the third trimester of pregnancy. These receptors were taken from a female donor with multiple sclerosis, enrolled in a pregnancy study.

The V gene is TRBV5-6, the J gene TRBJ2-7; the D gene is possibly TRBD1 (6 bases). This CDR3 region has 14 residues. The V end was cut by 4 bases, the J end by 4 bases, with 15 bases between. Germline CDR1 reads SGHDT; CDR2 reads YYEEEE. The DNA for the CDR3 is TGTGCCAGCAGCCAACCCGGGACACCTTACGAGCAGTACTTC. Its protein product is CASSQPGTPYEQYF.

The CDR3 nucleotides are TGTGCCAGCAGTTCAGCGGGCCTCGCATGGGAGCAGTACTTC. This encodes CASSSAGLAWEQYF. V and J are TRBV6-5 and TRBJ2-7, with D perhaps TRBD2 (6 bases). CDR3 size: 14 residues. The germline V and J ends were trimmed by 4 bases and 7 bases, with 17 bases remaining between them. Germline V CDR1 and CDR2: MNHEY, SVGAGI.

The J gene is TRBJ1-4, the V gene TRBV9; D perhaps matches TRBD1 (5 bases). The V gene lost 2 bases and the J gene lost 0 bases, with 11 bases spanning the gap. The CDR3 is 16 residues long. CDR1 is SGDLS and CDR2 is YYNGEE in the germline V gene. The CDR3 protein is CASSVGGTATNEKLFF. The CDR3 region has the DNA TGTGCCAGCAGCGTGGGGGGGACGGCAACTAATGAAAAACTGTTTTTT.

V is TRBV19 and J is TRBJ1-2, with 7 bases matching TRBD1. V lost 9 bases to trimming and J lost 6 bases; unmatched junction nucleotides: 10. Germline-derived CDR1 and CDR2 are LNHDA and SQIVND (reference sequence). The CDR3 extends over 13 amino acids. This CDR3 is CASLLTGVNGYTF. DNA for the CDR3: TGTGCCAGCCTCCTTACAGGGGTAAATGGCTACACCTTC.

The chain links TRBV14 to TRBJ2-1; D is possibly TRBD1 (5 bases). V lost 1 base and J lost 9, with 10 bases in between. This CDR3 has 13 residues. Germline V gene lookup returns CDR1 SGHDN and CDR2 FVKESK. The CDR3 loop is CASSQARRGEQFF. The CDR3 DNA follows: TGTGCCAGCAGCCAAGCCCGAAGGGGTGAGCAGTTCTTC.

This sequence joins TRBV4-2 and TRBJ1-2; 7 bases agree with TRBD1. V lost 4 bases and J lost 4; bases outside the gene matches: 9. The CDR3 is 15 residues long. Germline V gives CDR1 LGHNA, CDR2 YNFKEQ. The CDR3 DNA follows: TGTGCCAGCAGCCCGGGAGGGGACAGATCCTATGGCTACACCTTC. Amino acids: CASSPGGDRSYGYTF.

This chain links TRBV5-1 with TRBJ2-7; D might be TRBD2 (5 bases). Germline CDR1 SGHRS, CDR2 YFSETQ. With 2 bases removed from V and 3 bases from J, the gap between germline ends came to 9 bases. The CDR3 consists of 13 residues. The CDR3 nucleotides are TGCGCCAGCAGCTTCGGACTGCTCTACGAGCAGTACTTC. Encoded protein: CASSFGLLYEQYF.

CDR3 protein: CASSHRRSDAYEQYF. CDR3 coding DNA: TGTGCCAGCAGCCACAGGCGGTCGGACGCCTACGAGCAGTACTTC. The chain is built from TRBV6-6 and TRBJ2-7; D possibly corresponds to TRBD1 (5 bases). V gave up 6 bases and J gave up 2 bases, with 17 bases separating them. Per the germline V gene, CDR1 is MNHNY and CDR2 is SVGAGI (reference sequence). The CDR3 runs to 15 residues.

The rearrangement links TRBV18 to TRBJ2-3, with TRBD2 matching 8 bases. Germline V CDR1 and CDR2: KGHSH, LQKENI. J was trimmed by 5 bases and V by 3 bases; bases with no gene match: 13. The CDR3 is made up of 17 amino acids. The CDR3 is CASSPAKVAGTEDTQYF. For the CDR3, the DNA is TGTGCCAGCTCACCCGCGAAGGTAGCGGGGACTGAAGATACGCAGTATTTT.

The genes are TRBV4-1 and TRBJ2-5, with D uncertain. Germline lookup yields CDR1 MGHRA and CDR2 YSYEKL. The CDR3 covers 13 residues. V lost 1 base, J lost 4 bases, and 7 bases lay in between. The CDR3 loop is CASSQVLLETQYF. DNA for the CDR3: TGCGCCAGCAGCCAAGTATTACTAGAGACCCAGTACTTC.

V and J are TRBV19 and TRBJ1-5, with 9 bases fitting TRBD1. The length of the CDR3 is 16 residues. After removal of 9 bases from V and 5 bases from J, the junction contained 14 bases not matched to a gene. CDR1 and CDR2 from the germline V gene are LNHDA and SQIVND (reference sequence). The CDR3 spells CASRPEGTGRHQPQHF. The CDR3 nucleotides are TGTGCCAGCCGCCCAGAAGGGACAGGGAGGCATCAGCCCCAGCATTTT.

Note on this clone: The germline gene is not matched at one end of the junction; a read error may be the cause. J is TRBJ1-5 and V is TRBV7-9; D gene unclear. The germline gives CDR1 SEHNR, CDR2 FQNEAQ (reference sequence). CDR3 length: 13 residues. CDR3 sequence (DNA): TGTGCCGGGGAGTCTTCGGGTAATCAGCGCCAGCATTTT. As protein: CAGESSGNQRQHF.

V usage is TRBV7-3 and J usage is TRBJ2-1; 12 bases map to TRBD2. CDR1 is SGHTA and CDR2 is FQGTGA in the germline V gene. V was pared by 2 bases and J by 9 bases, with 8 bases of the junction left unmatched. The CDR3 extends over 16 amino acids. CDR3 in DNA: TGTGCCAGCAGCTTACTCCCTACTAGCGGGGGGACTGAGCAGTTCTTC. It is translated as CASSLLPTSGGTEQFF.

The CDR3, as DNA: TGCACCAGCAGCCAAGATCGCAGGTACACCGGGGAGCTGTTTTTT. Protein: CTSSQDRRYTGELFF. The gene calls are TRBV1 and TRBJ2-2; the table's D call, TRBD1, has no DNA check behind it. TRBV1 corresponds to a pseudogene. There are 15 residues in the CDR3.

This chain uses TRBV2 with TRBJ2-7; no clear D gene. The CDR3 extends over 16 amino acids. CDR1 SNHLY and CDR2 FYNNEI come from the germline V gene. V was clipped by 6 bases and J by 4 bases, with 22 bases between them. The CDR3 sequence: CASSSLTWPNHYEQYF. The CDR3 nucleotides are TGTGCCAGCAGCAGCCTGACTTGGCCAAACCATTACGAGCAGTACTTC.

The V and J genes are TRBV6-5 and TRBJ1-6; tentatively, D is TRBD1 (6 bases). Trimming stripped 5 bases from V and 8 bases from J, with 10 bases between. The CDR3 runs to 13 residues. The germline CDR1 and CDR2 sequences are MNHEY and SVGAGI. The CDR3 here is CASSTDSYSPLHF. The CDR3, as DNA: TGTGCCAGCAGTACGGACAGTTATTCACCCCTCCACTTT.

This chain connects TRBV5-1 to TRBJ2-2; tentatively, D is TRBD2 (5 bases). This CDR3 has 13 amino acids. The ends were cut back, 5 bases at V and 4 bases at J, with 9 bases in the middle. Germline CDR1 is SGHRS and CDR2 is YFSETQ. Here the CDR3 DNA reads TGCGCCAGCAGGCCTAGCTCCACCGGGGAGCTGTTTTTT. It codes for CASRPSSTGELFF.

V and J are TRBV14 and TRBJ2-1; TRBD1 aligns across 11 bases. This CDR3 spans 16 amino acids. V gave up 4 bases and J gave up 0 bases; unmatched junction bases: 2. In germline, CDR1 is SGHDN, CDR2 FVKESK. The CDR3 DNA sequence: TGTGCCAGCAGCCGGGACAGGGGGAGCTCCTACAATGAGCAGTTCTTC. Amino acid sequence: CASSRDRGSSYNEQFF. Looking up the rest from reference TRBV14 and TRBJ2-1 gives the full variable domain: EAGVTQFPSHSVIEKGQTVTLRCDPISGHDNLYWYRRVMGKEIKFLLHFVKESKQDESGMPNNRFLAERTGGTYSTLKVQPAELEDSGVYFCASSRDRGSSYNEQFFGPGTRLTVL.

The gene calls are TRBV5-4 and TRBJ1-2; 7 bases align to TRBD1. The V segment lost 4 bases and the J segment 5 bases; nucleotides outside the gene matches: 11. Germline V CDR1 and CDR2: SGHNT, YYREEE (reference sequence). This CDR3 has 15 residues. CDR3 sequence (DNA): TGTGCCAGCAGCGTCTTTGACAGGGCCCGATATGGCTACACCTTC. This encodes CASSVFDRARYGYTF. Supplemented by reference TRBV5-4 and TRBJ1-2, the full variable domain reads ETGVTQSPTHLIKTRGQQVTLRCSSQSGHNTVSWYQQALGQGPQFIFQYYREEENGRGNFPPRFSGLQFPNYSSELNVNALELDDSALYLCASSVFDRARYGYTFGSGTRLTVV.

V usage is TRBV19 and J usage is TRBJ1-2; D gene ambiguous. This CDR3 contains 13 residues. Trimming left V 5 bases short and J 8 bases short, with 15 bases between. The germline V gene has CDR1 LNHDA and CDR2 SQIVND (reference sequence). The CDR3 region is CASSFQVGRGYTF. In DNA form, the CDR3 reads TGTGCCAGTAGTTTTCAGGTCGGCCGGGGCTACACCTTC.

The chain joins TRBV5-6 to TRBJ1-2; 10 bases are a match to TRBD1. Germline values: CDR1 SGHDT, CDR2 YYEEEE. The CDR3 loop spans 15 amino acids. J lost 6 bases, V lost 4 bases, and 9 bases had no gene match. Here the CDR3 DNA reads TGTGCCAGCAGCAAGGGACAGGGGCGCAACGATGGCTACACCTTC. This gives the protein CASSKGQGRNDGYTF.